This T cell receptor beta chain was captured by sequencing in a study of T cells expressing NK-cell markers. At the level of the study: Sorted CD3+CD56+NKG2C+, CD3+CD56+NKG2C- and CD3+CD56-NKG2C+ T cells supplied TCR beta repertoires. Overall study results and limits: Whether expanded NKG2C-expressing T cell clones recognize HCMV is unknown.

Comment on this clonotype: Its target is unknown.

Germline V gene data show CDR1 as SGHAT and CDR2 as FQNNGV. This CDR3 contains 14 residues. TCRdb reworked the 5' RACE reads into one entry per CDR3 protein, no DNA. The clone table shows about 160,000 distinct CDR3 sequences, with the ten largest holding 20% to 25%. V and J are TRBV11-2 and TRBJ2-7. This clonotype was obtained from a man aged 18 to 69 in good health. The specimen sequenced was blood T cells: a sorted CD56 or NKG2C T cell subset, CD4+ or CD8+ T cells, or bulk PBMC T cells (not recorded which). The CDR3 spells CASSLGTENDEQYF. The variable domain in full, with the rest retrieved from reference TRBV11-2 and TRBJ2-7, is EAGVAQSPRYKIIEKRQSVAFWCNPISGHATLYWYQQILGQGPKLLIQFQNNGVVDDSQLPKDRFSAERLKGVDSTLKIQPAKLEDSAVYLCASSLGTENDEQYFGPGTRLTVT.